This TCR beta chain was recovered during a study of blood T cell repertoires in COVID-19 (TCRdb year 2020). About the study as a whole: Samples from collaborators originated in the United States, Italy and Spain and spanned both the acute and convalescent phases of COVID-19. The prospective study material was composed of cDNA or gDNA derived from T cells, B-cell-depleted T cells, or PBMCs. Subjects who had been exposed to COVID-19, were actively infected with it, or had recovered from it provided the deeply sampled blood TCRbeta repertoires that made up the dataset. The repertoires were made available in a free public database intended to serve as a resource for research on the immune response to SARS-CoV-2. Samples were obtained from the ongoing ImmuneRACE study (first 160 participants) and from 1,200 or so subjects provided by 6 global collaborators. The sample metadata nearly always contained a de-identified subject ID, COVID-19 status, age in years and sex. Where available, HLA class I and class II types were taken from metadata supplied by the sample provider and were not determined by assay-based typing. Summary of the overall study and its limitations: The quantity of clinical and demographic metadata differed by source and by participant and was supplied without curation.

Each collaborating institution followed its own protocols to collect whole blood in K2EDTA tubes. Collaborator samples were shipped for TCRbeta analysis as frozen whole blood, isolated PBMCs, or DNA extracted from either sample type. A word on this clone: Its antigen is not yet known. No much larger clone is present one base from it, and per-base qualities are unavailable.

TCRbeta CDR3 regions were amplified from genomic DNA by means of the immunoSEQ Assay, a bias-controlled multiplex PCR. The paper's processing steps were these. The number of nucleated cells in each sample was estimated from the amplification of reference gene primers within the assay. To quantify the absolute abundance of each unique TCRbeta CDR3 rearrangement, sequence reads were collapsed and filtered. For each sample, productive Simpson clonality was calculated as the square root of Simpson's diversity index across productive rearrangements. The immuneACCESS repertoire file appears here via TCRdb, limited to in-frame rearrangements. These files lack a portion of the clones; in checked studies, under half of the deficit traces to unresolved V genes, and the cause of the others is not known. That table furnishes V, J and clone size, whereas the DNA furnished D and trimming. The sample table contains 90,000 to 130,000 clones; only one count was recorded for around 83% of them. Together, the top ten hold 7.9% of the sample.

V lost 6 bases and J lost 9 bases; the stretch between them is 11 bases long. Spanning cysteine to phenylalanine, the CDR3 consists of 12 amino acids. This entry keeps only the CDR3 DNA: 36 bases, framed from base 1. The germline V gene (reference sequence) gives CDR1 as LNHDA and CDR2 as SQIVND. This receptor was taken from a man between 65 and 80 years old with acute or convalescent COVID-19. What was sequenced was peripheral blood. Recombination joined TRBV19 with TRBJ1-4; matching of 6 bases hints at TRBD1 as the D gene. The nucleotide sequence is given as TGTGCCAGTAGGAGGGGGTTGCAAAAACTGTTTTTT. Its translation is CASRRGLQKLFF.